This T cell receptor (beta chain) emerged from a study of cytotoxic CD8 clonotypes in ibrutinib-treated CLL. Study-level information: By median roughly 74 months, about 12 had progressed and about 15 stayed remitted; responses had been 2 complete and some 24 partial. General observations from the study: Clonality at baseline surpassed age-matched healthy donors and tracked circulating CD8+ T-cell counts. Private clonotypes, not public ones, expanded at ibrutinib response.

As for this clone: Its antigen is unidentified.

Libraries were prepared by immunoSEQ multiplex PCR; TCRdb keeps only in-frame clonotypes and omits some of them. This sample has roughly 130,000 clones; about 80% occur once, and the top ten carry around 13%. This CDR3 contains 15 residues. V gave up 6 bases and J gave up 2 bases; unmatched junction bases: 4. The germline CDR1 and CDR2 sequences are MNHEY and SVGAGI. Frozen PBMC stocks contributed around 1.9 micrograms of genomic DNA to the TCR beta libraries. The sample here was PBMCs, taken after 12 months of ibrutinib treatment. The gene calls are TRBV6-5 and TRBJ2-3; 11 nucleotides match TRBD2. This clonotype was obtained from a human donor with chronic lymphocytic leukemia. CDR3 loop: CASSSGLAVTDTQYF. In nucleotides, the CDR3 is TGTGCCAGCAGCTCGGGACTAGCGGTCACAGATACGCAGTATTTT.